This T cell receptor beta chain appears in the sequencing data of a study of blood T cell repertoires in COVID-19. Study summary: T cells, B-cell-depleted T cells, or PBMCs supplied cDNA or gDNA.

Sequencing used immunoSEQ multiplex PCR; TCRdb keeps in-frame clones, though not all of them. This sample has about 410,000 clones, with about 91% found just once. CDR1 LNHDA and CDR2 SQIVND come from the germline V gene (reference sequence). This CDR3 region has 16 residues. V lost 1 base and J lost 3, with 16 bases in between. This rearrangement joins TRBV19 to TRBJ2-7; a possible D gene is TRBD1 (6 bases). The sequence came from a woman aged 40 to 50 with COVID-19, enrolled during active disease. Sequenced sample: peripheral blood. The CDR3 reads CASSIAPGKGVYEQYF. The CDR3 region has the DNA TGTGCCAGTAGTATAGCTCCGGGGAAGGGGGTCTACGAGCAGTACTTC.